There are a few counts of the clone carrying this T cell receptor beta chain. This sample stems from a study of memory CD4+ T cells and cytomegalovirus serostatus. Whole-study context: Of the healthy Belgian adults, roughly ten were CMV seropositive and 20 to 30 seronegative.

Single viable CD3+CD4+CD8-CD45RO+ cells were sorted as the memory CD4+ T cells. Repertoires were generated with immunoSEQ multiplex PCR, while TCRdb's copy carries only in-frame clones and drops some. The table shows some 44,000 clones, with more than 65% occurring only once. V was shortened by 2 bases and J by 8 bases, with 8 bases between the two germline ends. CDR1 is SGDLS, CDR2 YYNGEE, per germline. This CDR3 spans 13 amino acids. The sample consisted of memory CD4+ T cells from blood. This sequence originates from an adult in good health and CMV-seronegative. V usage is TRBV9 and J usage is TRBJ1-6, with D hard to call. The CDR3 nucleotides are TGTGCCAGCAGCGTTAGGACCTATTCACCCCTCCACTTT. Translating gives CASSVRTYSPLHF.